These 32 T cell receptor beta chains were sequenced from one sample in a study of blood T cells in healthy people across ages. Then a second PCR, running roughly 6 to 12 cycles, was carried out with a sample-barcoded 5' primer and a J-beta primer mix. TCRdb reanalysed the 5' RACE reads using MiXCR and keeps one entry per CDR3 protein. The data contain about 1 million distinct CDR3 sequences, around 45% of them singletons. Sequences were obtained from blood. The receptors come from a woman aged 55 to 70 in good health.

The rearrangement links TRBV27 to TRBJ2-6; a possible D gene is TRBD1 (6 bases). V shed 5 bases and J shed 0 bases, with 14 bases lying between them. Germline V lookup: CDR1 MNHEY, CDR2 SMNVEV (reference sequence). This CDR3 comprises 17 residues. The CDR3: CASSHGGTSSGANVLTF. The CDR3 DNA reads TGTGCCAGCAGTCATGGGGGCACAAGCTCTGGGGCCAACGTCCTGACTTTC.

The CDR3 loop reads CASSLYNQETQYF. CDR3 nucleotide sequence: TGCGCCAGCAGCTTGTACAATCAAGAGACCCAGTACTTC. The rearrangement uses TRBV5-1 and TRBJ2-5; D is unclear. This CDR3 is 13 amino acids long. Trimming shortened V by 1 base and J by 2 bases, and 6 bases separated the two germline ends. From germline, CDR1 is SGHRS and CDR2 YFSETQ. Full variable domain (outside the CDR3, taken from reference TRBV5-1 and TRBJ2-5): KAGVTQTPRYLIKTRGQQVTLSCSPISGHRSVSWYQQTPGQGLQFLFEYFSETQRNKGNFPGRFSGRQFSNSRSEMNVSTLELGDSALYLCASSLYNQETQYFGPGTRLLVL.

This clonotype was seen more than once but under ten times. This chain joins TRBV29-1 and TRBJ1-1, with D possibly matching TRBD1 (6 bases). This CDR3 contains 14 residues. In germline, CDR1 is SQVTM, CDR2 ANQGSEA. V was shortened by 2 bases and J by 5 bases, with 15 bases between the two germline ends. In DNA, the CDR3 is TGCAGCGTTGAAAGAGCGGGGGCTGGGACTGAAGCTTTCTTT. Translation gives CSVERAGAGTEAFF.

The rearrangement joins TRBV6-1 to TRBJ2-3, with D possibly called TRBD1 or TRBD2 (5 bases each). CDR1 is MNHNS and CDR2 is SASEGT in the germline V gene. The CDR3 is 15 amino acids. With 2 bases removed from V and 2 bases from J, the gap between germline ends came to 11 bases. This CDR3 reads CASSELGVVTDTQYF. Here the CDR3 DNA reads TGTGCCAGCAGTGAATTGGGGGTGGTCACAGATACGCAGTATTTT.

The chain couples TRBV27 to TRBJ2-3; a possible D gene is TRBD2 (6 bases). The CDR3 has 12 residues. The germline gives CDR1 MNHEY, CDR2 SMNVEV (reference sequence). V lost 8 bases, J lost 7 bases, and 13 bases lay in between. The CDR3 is CASGPGLNTQYF. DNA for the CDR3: TGTGCCAGCGGTCCGGGACTTAATACGCAGTATTTT.

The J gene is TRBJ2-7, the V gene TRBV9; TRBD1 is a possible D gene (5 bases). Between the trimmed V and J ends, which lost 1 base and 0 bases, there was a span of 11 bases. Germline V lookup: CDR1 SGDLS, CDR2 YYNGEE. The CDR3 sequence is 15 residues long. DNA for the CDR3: TGTGCCAGCAGCGTACCAGGGCGAAGCTCCTACGAGCAGTACTTC. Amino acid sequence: CASSVPGRSSYEQYF.

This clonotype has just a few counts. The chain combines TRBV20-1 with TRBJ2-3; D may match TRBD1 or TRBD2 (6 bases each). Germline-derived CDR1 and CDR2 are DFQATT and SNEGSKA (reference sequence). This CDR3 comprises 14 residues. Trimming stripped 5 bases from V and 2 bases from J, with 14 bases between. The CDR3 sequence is CSARRGDNTDTQYF. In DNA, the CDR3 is TGCAGTGCTCGAAGGGGGGATAACACAGATACGCAGTATTTT.

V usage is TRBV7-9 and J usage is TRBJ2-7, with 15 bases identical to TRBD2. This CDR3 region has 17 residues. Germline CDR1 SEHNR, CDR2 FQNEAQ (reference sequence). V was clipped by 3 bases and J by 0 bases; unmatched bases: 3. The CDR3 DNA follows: TGTGCCAGCAGCTTGGGACTAGCGGGAGGTTACTCCTACGAGCAGTACTTC. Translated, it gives CASSLGLAGGYSYEQYF.

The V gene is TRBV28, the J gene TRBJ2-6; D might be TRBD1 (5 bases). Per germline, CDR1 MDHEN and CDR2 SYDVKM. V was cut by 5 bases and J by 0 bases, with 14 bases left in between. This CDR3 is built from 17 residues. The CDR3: CASSTQDSPSGANVLTF. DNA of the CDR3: TGTGCCAGCAGTACACAAGACAGCCCCTCTGGGGCCAACGTCCTGACTTTC.

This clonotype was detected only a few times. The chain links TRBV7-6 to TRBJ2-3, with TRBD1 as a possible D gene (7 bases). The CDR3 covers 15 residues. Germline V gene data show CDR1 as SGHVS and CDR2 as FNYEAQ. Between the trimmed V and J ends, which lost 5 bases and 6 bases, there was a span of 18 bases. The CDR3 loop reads CASSLRTGGSDTQYF. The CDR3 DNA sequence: TGTGCCAGCAGCCTACGGACAGGAGGGTCCGATACGCAGTATTTT.

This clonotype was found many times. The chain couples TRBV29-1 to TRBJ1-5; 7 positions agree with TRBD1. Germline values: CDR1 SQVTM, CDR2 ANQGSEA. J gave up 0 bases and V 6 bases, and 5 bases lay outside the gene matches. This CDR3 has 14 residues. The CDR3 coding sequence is TGCAGCGTCGGGACAGATTATAGCAATCAGCCCCAGCATTTT. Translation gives CSVGTDYSNQPQHF.

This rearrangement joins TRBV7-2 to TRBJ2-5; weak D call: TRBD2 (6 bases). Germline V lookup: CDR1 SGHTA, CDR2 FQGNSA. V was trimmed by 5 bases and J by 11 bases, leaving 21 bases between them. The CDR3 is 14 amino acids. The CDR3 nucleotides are TGTGCCAGCAGCGCCGGGAGCCTGTCATACAAGCAGTACTTC. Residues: CASSAGSLSYKQYF.

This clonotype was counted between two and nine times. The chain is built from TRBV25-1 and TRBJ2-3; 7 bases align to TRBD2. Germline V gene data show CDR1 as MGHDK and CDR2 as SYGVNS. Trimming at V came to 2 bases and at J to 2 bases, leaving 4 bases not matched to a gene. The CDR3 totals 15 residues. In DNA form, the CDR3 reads TGTGCCAGCAGTGAACCAGCGGGATCCACAGATACGCAGTATTTT. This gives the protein CASSEPAGSTDTQYF.

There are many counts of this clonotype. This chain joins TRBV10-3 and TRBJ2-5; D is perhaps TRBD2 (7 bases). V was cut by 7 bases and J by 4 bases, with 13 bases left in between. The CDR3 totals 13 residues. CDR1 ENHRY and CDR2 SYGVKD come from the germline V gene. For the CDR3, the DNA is TGTGCCATCAACCGGGGGGCACGAGAGACCCAGTACTTC. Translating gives CAINRGARETQYF.

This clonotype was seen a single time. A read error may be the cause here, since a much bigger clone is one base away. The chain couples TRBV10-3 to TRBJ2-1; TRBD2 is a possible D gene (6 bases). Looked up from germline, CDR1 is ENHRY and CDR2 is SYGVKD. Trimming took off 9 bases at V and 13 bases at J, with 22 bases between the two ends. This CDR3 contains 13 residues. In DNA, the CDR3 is TGTGCCATGTTACGGAAACCGGGGGAGACCCAGTTCTTC. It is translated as CAMLRKPGETQFF.

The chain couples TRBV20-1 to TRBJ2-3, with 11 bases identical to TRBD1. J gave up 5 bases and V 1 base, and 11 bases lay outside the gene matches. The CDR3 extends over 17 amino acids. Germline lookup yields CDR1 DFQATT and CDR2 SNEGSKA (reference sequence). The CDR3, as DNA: TGCAGTGCTAGAGGACCTAAAGGACAGGGGGCCGGAGATACGCAGTATTTT. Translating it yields CSARGPKGQGAGDTQYF.

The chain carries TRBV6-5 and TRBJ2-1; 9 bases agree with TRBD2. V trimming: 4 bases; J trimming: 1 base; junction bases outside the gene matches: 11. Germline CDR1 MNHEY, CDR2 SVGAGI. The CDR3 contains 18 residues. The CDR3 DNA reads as TGTGCCAGCAGTTTGCACGCCCTAGCGGGATTATCCTACAATGAGCAGTTCTTC. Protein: CASSLHALAGLSYNEQFF.

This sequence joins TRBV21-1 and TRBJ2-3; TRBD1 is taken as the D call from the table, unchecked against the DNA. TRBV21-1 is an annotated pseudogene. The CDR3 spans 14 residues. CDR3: CASSKTGGHDTQYF. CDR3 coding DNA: TGTGCCAGCAGCAAAACAGGGGGCCACGATACGCAGTATTTT.

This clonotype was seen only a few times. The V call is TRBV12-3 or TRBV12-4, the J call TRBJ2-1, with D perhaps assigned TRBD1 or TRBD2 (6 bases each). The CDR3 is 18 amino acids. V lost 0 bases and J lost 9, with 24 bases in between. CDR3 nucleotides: TGTGCCAGCAGTTTAGCGGGGGCTACGGGACTTCACATCTTTGAGCAGTTCTTC. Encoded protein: CASSLAGATGLHIFEQFF.

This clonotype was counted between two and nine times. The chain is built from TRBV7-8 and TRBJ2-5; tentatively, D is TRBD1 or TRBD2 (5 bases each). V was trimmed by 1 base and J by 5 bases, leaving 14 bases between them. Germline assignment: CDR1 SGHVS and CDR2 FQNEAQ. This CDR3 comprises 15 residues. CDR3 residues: CASSLDPGQRETQYF. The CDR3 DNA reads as TGTGCCAGCAGCTTAGATCCGGGGCAGAGGGAGACCCAGTACTTC.

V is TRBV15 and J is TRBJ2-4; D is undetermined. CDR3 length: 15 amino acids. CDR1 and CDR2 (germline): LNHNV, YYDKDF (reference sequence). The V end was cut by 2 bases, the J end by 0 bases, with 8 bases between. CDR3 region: CATSRRDLAKNIQYF. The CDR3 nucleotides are TGTGCCACCAGCAGAAGGGATCTAGCCAAAAACATTCAGTACTTC.

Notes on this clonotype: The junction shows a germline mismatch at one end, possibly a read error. In DNA, the CDR3 is TGTGCCGGCAGTTTAGCGACGGGACAAGAGACCCAGTACTTC. It yields the protein CAGSLATGQETQYF. The V and J genes are TRBV12-3 or TRBV12-4 and TRBJ2-5; tentative D call: TRBD2 (5 bases). This CDR3 is built from 14 residues.

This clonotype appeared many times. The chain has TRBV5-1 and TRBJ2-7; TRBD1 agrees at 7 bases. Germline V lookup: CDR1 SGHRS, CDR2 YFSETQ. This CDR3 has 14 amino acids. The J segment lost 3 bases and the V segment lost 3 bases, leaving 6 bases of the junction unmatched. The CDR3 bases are TGCGCCAGCAGCTCGACAGGGTTCGACTACGAGCAGTACTTC. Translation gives CASSSTGFDYEQYF.

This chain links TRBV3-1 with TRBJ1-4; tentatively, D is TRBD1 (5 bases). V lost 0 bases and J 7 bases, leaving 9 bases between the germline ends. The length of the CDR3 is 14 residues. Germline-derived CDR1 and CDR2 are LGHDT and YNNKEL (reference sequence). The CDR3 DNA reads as TGTGCCAGCAGCCAAGATATAGGGGCTGAAAAACTGTTTTTT. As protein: CASSQDIGAEKLFF.

CDR3 in amino acids: CASSFAGGRADTQYF. CDR3 nucleotides: TGTGCCAGCAGTTTTGCGGGAGGGCGAGCAGATACGCAGTATTTT. The gene calls are TRBV12-3 or TRBV12-4 and TRBJ2-3, with TRBD2 matching 9 bases. This CDR3 has 15 amino acids. V lost 3 bases to trimming and J lost 4 bases; unmatched junction nucleotides: 5.

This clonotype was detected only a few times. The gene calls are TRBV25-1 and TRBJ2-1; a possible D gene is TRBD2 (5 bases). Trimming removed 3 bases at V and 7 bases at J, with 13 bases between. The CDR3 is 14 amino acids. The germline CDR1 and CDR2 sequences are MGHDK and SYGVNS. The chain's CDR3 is CASSDHQPGNEQFF. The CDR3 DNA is TGTGCCAGCAGTGACCACCAACCGGGGAATGAGCAGTTCTTC.

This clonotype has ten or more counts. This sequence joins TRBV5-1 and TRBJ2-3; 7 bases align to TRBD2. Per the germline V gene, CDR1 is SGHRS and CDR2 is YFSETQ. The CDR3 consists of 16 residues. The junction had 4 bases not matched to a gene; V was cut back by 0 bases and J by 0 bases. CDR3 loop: CASSLGGSGSTDTQYF. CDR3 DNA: TGCGCCAGCAGCTTGGGGGGTAGCGGGAGCACAGATACGCAGTATTTT.

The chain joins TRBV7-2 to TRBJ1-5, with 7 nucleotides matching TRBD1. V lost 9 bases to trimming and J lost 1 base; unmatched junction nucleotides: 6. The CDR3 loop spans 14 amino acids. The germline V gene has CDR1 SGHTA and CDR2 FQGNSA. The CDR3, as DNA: TGTGCCAGTGGAGGGACAGTAAGCAATCAGCCCCAGCATTTT. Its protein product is CASGGTVSNQPQHF.

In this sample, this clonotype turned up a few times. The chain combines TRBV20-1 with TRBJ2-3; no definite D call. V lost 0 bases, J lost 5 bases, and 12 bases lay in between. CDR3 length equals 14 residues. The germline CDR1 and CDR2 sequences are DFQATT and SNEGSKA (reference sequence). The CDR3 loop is CSARDTAGLDTQYF. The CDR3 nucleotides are TGCAGTGCTAGAGATACAGCCGGTCTAGATACGCAGTATTTT.

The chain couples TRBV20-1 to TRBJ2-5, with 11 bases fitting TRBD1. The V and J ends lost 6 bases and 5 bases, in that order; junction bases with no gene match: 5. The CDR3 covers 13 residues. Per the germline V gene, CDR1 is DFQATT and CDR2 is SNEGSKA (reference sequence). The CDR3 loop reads CSAWDRGYETQYF. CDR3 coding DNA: TGCAGTGCCTGGGACAGGGGGTACGAGACCCAGTACTTC.

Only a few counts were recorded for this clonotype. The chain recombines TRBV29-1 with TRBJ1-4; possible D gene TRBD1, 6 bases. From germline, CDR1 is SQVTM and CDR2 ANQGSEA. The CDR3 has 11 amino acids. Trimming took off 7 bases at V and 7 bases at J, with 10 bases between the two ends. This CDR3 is CSGGGGEKLFF. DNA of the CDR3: TGCAGCGGAGGAGGGGGTGAAAAACTGTTTTTT. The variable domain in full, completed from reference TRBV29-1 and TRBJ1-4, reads SAVISQKPSRDICQRGTSLTIQCQVDSQVTMMFWYRQQPGQSLTLIATANQGSEATYESGFVIDKFPISRPNLTFSTLTVSNMSPEDSSIYLCSGGGGEKLFFGSGTQLSVL.

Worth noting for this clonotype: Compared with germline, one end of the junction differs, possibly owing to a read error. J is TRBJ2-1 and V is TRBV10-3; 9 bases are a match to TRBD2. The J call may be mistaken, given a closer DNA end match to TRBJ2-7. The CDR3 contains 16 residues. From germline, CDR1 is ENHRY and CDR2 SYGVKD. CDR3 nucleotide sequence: TGTGCCACCAGTGAGCCCCACTTGACTAGCGGCAATGAGCAGTACTTC. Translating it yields CATSEPHLTSGNEQYF.